The 9 T cell receptor beta chains below were found in one sample sequenced in a study of blood T cell repertoires in COVID-19. The repertoire was sequenced with immunoSEQ multiplex PCR; TCRdb's copy has only in-frame clones and lacks some. The data show hundreds of thousands of clones, less than 90% seen once. The sequencing input was PBMCs or T cells enriched from blood (not recorded which). These receptors were obtained from a woman younger than 45 who had recovered from COVID-19.

This sequence joins TRBV6-5 and TRBJ1-2; TRBD1 agrees at 10 bases. The CDR3 has 13 amino acids. The germline gives CDR1 MNHEY, CDR2 SVGAGI. Germline trimming cut 10 bases from V and 4 bases from J; bases unmatched to any gene: 6. The CDR3 protein is CATGQGVSYGYTF. For the CDR3, the DNA is TGTGCCACCGGACAGGGGGTGAGCTATGGCTACACCTTC.

A single count supports this clone. The chain carries TRBV27 and TRBJ1-4; D unclear. The germline V and J ends were trimmed by 5 bases and 0 bases, with 22 bases remaining between them. There are 19 residues in the CDR3. CDR1 and CDR2 (germline): MNHEY, SMNVEV (reference sequence). The CDR3 region has the DNA TGTGCCAGCAGTCCACCCCAGCCTTCATCGACAACAACTAATGAAAAACTGTTTTTT. Amino acid sequence: CASSPPQPSSTTTNEKLFF.

J is TRBJ1-5 and V is TRBV6-5; D not certain. Trimming took off 6 bases at V and 0 bases at J, with 12 bases between the two ends. The CDR3 has 15 amino acids. Germline V gene lookup returns CDR1 MNHEY and CDR2 SVGAGI. The CDR3 spells CASRPRIYSNQPQHF. As DNA, the CDR3 is TGTGCCAGCAGGCCCAGGATTTATAGCAATCAGCCCCAGCATTTT.

V is TRBV7-9 and J is TRBJ2-7; TRBD2 matches 10 bases. CDR1 and CDR2 (germline): SEHNR, FQNEAQ (reference sequence). With 1 base clipped from V and 2 bases from J, the junction kept 5 bases outside the gene matches. This CDR3 spans 16 amino acids. The CDR3, as DNA: TGTGCCAGCAGCTTAGTAACTAGCGGGACCACCTACGAGCAGTACTTC. Translation: CASSLVTSGTTYEQYF.

The chain couples TRBV28 to TRBJ1-2; 8 bases align to TRBD1. Losses at the gene ends were 6 bases for V and 9 bases for J; bases not matched to a gene: 12. Germline V CDR1 and CDR2: MDHEN, SYDVKM. The CDR3 runs to 14 residues. CDR3 DNA: TGTGCCAGCAGCGATCGACAGGGGAACCGCAGCTACACCTTC. It specifies CASSDRQGNRSYTF.

The rearrangement joins TRBV3-1 (or the pseudogene TRBV3-2) to TRBJ1-5; maybe TRBD1 (6 bases). Trimming pared 0 bases from V and 7 bases from J, leaving 22 bases between. Germline V lookup: CDR1 LGHDT, CDR2 YNNKEL (reference sequence). This CDR3 contains 18 residues. CDR3 sequence reads: CASSQEGGPGRAEQPQHF. The CDR3 region has the DNA TGTGCCAGCAGCCAAGAAGGGGGTCCGGGGCGAGCGGAACAGCCCCAGCATTTT.

The chain has TRBV4-1 and TRBJ2-1; TRBD1 might be the D (5 bases). Germline V CDR1 and CDR2: MGHRA, YSYEKL. V shed 3 bases and J shed 1 base, with 13 bases lying between them. The CDR3 contains 16 residues. CDR3 loop: CASSQVDIISYNEQFF. As DNA, the CDR3 is TGCGCCAGCAGCCAGGTGGACATTATTTCCTACAATGAGCAGTTCTTC.

This clone was observed once. The chain has TRBV18 and TRBJ2-2, with D perhaps TRBD1 (6 bases). This CDR3 is built from 18 residues. Trimming removed 4 bases from V and 0 bases from J, with 18 bases in between. Germline assignment: CDR1 KGHSH and CDR2 LQKENI. The CDR3 reads CASSRSLPGQPNTGELFF. In DNA form, the CDR3 reads TGTGCCAGCTCACGTTCCCTTCCGGGACAACCGAACACCGGGGAGCTGTTTTTT.

This chain links TRBV6-1 with TRBJ2-3; TRBD2 agrees at 8 bases. V lost 1 base to trimming and J lost 2 bases; unmatched junction nucleotides: 11. Germline V gene data show CDR1 as MNHNS and CDR2 as SASEGT. This CDR3 is 18 amino acids long. The CDR3 bases are TGTGCCAGCAGTGAAGGGGAACCGGGACTAGACCTCACAGATACGCAGTATTTT. Its protein product is CASSEGEPGLDLTDTQYF.